This TCR beta chain was documented in a study of blood T cells in healthy people across ages. The study's findings and limits: Unsorted PBMC material precluded a definitive naive versus antigen-experienced comparison.

As regards this clonotype: As yet, its antigen is unknown.

At least 7 million PBMCs were isolated per sample. With a J-beta primer mix and a sample-barcoded 5' primer, a second PCR ran about 6 to 11 cycles. TCRdb analysed the 5' RACE reads with MiXCR anew, one entry per CDR3 protein. The sample consists of about 640,000 distinct CDR3 sequences, about 30% of them appearing once. Germline V gene sequence: CDR1 SQVTM, CDR2 ANQGSEA. V was cut by 6 bases and J by 8 bases, with 16 bases left in between. The CDR3 length is 12 residues. The source is a woman older than 75 in good health. Sequencing input: blood. The chain is built from TRBV29-1 and TRBJ1-1, with D uncertain. The chain's CDR3 is CSVDPQGSEAFF. CDR3 coding DNA: TGCAGCGTAGATCCACAAGGTTCAGAAGCTTTCTTT.